Listed below are T cell receptor beta chains from one sample, sequenced in a study of blood T cell repertoires in COVID-19. The method was immunoSEQ multiplex PCR; TCRdb's version includes in-frame clones alone and lacks a portion of them. The table lists approximately 260,000 clones, roughly 85% of them singletons. The specimen was PBMCs or T cells enriched from blood (not recorded which). The receptors derive from a woman aged 50 to 60 who had been exposed to COVID-19. Each CDR3 is given with its conserved first and last residue. The order of the fields is clone size, J gene, V gene, D gene, CDR3 DNA, CDR3 protein. A D gene is named only where the DNA matches it firmly. The size field is filled for only some rows; it gives once, few, many or a size class.

.	TRBJ1-2	TRBV5-1	.	TGCGCCAGCAGCCCCTCTGGGGCCTATGGCTACACCTTC	CASSPSGAYGYTF
.	TRBJ2-4	TRBV7-9	TRBD1	TGTGCCAGCAGCCCTAACAGGGGGCTGGGGGTGAACATTCAGTACTTC	CASSPNRGLGVNIQYF
.	TRBJ1-1	TRBV29-1	.	TGCAGCGTTGACAGCCGAGGTGTCAACACTGAAGCTTTCTTT	CSVDSRGVNTEAFF
.	TRBJ2-5	TRBV5-4	.	TGTGCCAGCAGCTTGGCCCCTTCCCCCCGGGGGGAGACCCAGTACTTC	CASSLAPSPRGETQYF
.	TRBJ1-1	TRBV28	.	TGTGCCAGCAGCCATCAACAGGGGAACACTGAAGCTTTCTTT	CASSHQQGNTEAFF
.	TRBJ2-1	TRBV10-2	.	TGCGCCAGCCGTAGAGGAAGCTCCTACAATGAGCAGTTCTTC	CASRRGSSYNEQFF
few	TRBJ2-4	TRBV7-2	TRBD2	TGTGCCAGCAGCTTGAGCGGGGGCGAAGTGAGGAACATTCAGTACTTC	CASSLSGGEVRNIQYF
.	TRBJ2-2	TRBV11-1	.	TGTGCCAGCAGCCCCCGACAGTGGGACGGGGAGCTGTTTTTT	CASSPRQWDGELFF
.	TRBJ2-3	TRBV27	TRBD2	TGTGCCAGCAGCCCTACGCGGACTAGCGGGGCAGATACGCAGTATTTT	CASSPTRTSGADTQYF
few	TRBJ2-7	TRBV30	.	TGTGCCTGGAGTCGAGGTAGCGAGCAGTACTTC	CAWSRGSEQYF
once	TRBJ2-1	TRBV5-4	TRBD2	TGTGCCAGCAGCTTGGAAAACAGCGGGGGGGCCTCATTGTTCTTC	CASSLENSGGASLFF
.	TRBJ1-3	TRBV5-1	.	TGCGCCAGCAGCTTGTTCGAGAACCCTGGAAACACCATATATTTT	CASSLFENPGNTIYF
.	TRBJ1-3	TRBV13	.	TGTGCCAGCAGCGCCCGACTGATCTCTGGAAACACCATATATTTT	CASSARLISGNTIYF
.	TRBJ2-2	TRBV7-2	TRBD2	TGTGCCAGCAGCTTACGTAGCGGGGGGTCGAACACCGGGGAGCTGTTTTTT	CASSLRSGGSNTGELFF
.	TRBJ2-7	TRBV27	.	TGTGCCAGCAGCCCCGTAAGGGGCCTCATCTCCTACGAGCAGTACTTC	CASSPVRGLISYEQYF
once	TRBJ2-6	TRBV23-1	.	TGCGCCAGCAACACCCACGGGTACTCTGGGGCCAACGTCCTGACTTTC	CASNTHGYSGANVLTF
.	TRBJ1-1	TRBV29-1	TRBD1	TGCAGCGTTGGGACAGGGGAAAGGACTGAAGCTTTCTTT	CSVGTGERTEAFF
.	TRBJ1-2	TRBV27	TRBD1	TGTGCCAGCAGCCAGACAGGGGATGGCTACACCTTC	CASSQTGDGYTF
.	TRBJ2-7	TRBV2	.	TGTGCCAGCAGTGTTAGTAGACTACCCGACTACGAGCAGTACTTC	CASSVSRLPDYEQYF
.	TRBJ1-1	TRBV5-1	.	TGCGCCAGCAGCTTGGGGGTTGCAGGGGCAGGCACTGAAGCTTTCTTT	CASSLGVAGAGTEAFF
.	TRBJ1-4	TRBV28	.	TGTGCCAGCAGTTCTCCCAGGGCACTCGAAAAACTGTTTTTT	CASSSPRALEKLFF
.	TRBJ2-2	TRBV11-3	TRBD1	TGTGCCAGCAGCACTCGACAGGGGTCGGGCACCGGGGAGCTGTTTTTT	CASSTRQGSGTGELFF
.	TRBJ1-1	TRBV5-1	TRBD1	TGCGCCAGCAGCTCTGACAGGGCCCCCAACACTGAAGCTTTCTTT	CASSSDRAPNTEAFF
.	TRBJ2-6	TRBV2	TRBD1	TGTGCCAGCAGTGAAACGCGACAGGGGGCGTCTGGGGCCAACGTCCTGACTTTC	CASSETRQGASGANVLTF
.	TRBJ1-4	TRBV2	TRBD1	TGTGCCAGCAGGAGGGACAGGGCCTTAAATGAAAAACTGTTTTTT	CASRRDRALNEKLFF
.	TRBJ2-3	TRBV7-2	.	TGTGCCAGCAGCCCTGGACTGGGCACAGATACGCAGTATTTT	CASSPGLGTDTQYF
.	TRBJ1-1	TRBV12-3/TRBV12-4	.	TGTGCCAGCAGTTTCGGTACGGGCACTGAAGCTTTCTTT	CASSFGTGTEAFF
.	TRBJ2-3	TRBV29-1	TRBD2	TGCAGCCCCCGGGTAGCGGGGCCCTCAGATACGCAGTATTTT	CSPRVAGPSDTQYF
.	TRBJ2-1	TRBV7-2	TRBD1	TGTGCCAGCAGCTTGGACAGGGGGCCAGGGAATGAGCAGTTCTTC	CASSLDRGPGNEQFF
.	TRBJ1-1	TRBV30	.	TGTGCCTGGACCCACCTACAGGGATGGAACACTGAAGCTTTCTTT	CAWTHLQGWNTEAFF
.	TRBJ2-3	TRBV5-6	TRBD1	TGTGCCAGCAGCCCTACCCTTGACAGGGTATACTCAAATACGCAGTATTTT	CASSPTLDRVYSNTQYF
.	TRBJ2-1	TRBV6-5	.	TGTGCCAGCAGGGACTACCTAGAGCAGTTCTTC	CASRDYLEQFF
.	TRBJ2-5	TRBV29-1	.	TGCAGCGTAAGGGGCAGGGGCAGGGAGACCCAGTACTTC	CSVRGRGRETQYF
once	TRBJ1-4	TRBV10-3	TRBD1	TGTGCCATCAGTGACTCGACGCCCGGGACAGAAAATGAAAAACTGTTTTTT	CAISDSTPGTENEKLFF
once	TRBJ1-6	TRBV5-4	TRBD1	TGTGCCAGCAGTAGCCCGGGACAGGGGGATTCACCCCTCCACTTT	CASSSPGQGDSPLHF
.	TRBJ1-1	TRBV19	TRBD1	TGTGCCAGTAGTATACCAGGGGGCGAAGCTTTCTTT	CASSIPGGEAFF
.	TRBJ2-4	TRBV9	TRBD1	TGTGCCAGCAGCGGCCCAGGGACAGGGAGAAACATTCAGTACTTC	CASSGPGTGRNIQYF